The 5 T cell receptor beta chains reported below all come from one sample, sequenced in a study of T cell repertoires in cytomegalovirus infection. TCRdb reprocessed the reads via MiXCR and lists one record per CDR3 protein. The profile shows some 920,000 distinct CDR3 sequences, roughly 30% of them singletons. No antigens are known for them. The sample in question was cultured CD8+ T cells from PBMCs, obtained from culture after CMV antigen stimulation. These receptors originate from a human donor in good health (CMV status not recorded). Some clones in this sample may be carry-over from other donors' samples.

This clonotype showed up many times. This chain connects TRBV7-6 to TRBJ2-2; 7 bases map to TRBD2. CDR1 and CDR2 (germline): SGHVS, FNYEAQ. The trim removed 5 bases at V and 6 bases at J, leaving 12 bases unmatched. This CDR3 comprises 16 residues. The CDR3 DNA follows: TGTGCCAGCAGCCCAACTAGCGACGGGGGATCCGGGGAGCTGTTTTTT. Amino acids: CASSPTSDGGSGELFF.

The chain uses TRBV12-3 or TRBV12-4 and TRBJ1-1; D is uncertain. Trimming left V 6 bases short and J 7 bases short, with 15 bases between. This CDR3 is 13 amino acids long. The CDR3 spells CASSFRPGGEAFF. DNA of the CDR3: TGTGCCAGCAGCTTTAGACCCGGCGGTGAAGCTTTCTTT.

This clonotype has more than one count but fewer than ten. The chain employs TRBV5-1 and TRBJ2-2; possible D gene TRBD1, 5 bases. The germline CDR1 and CDR2 sequences are SGHRS and YFSETQ. Trimming shortened V by 2 bases and J by 7 bases, and 9 bases separated the two germline ends. The length of the CDR3 is 13 residues. The DNA of the CDR3 is TGCGCCAGCAGCTTCTCCAGGGTCGGGGAGCTGTTTTTT. Its protein is CASSFSRVGELFF. Looking up the rest from reference TRBV5-1 and TRBJ2-2 gives the full variable domain: KAGVTQTPRYLIKTRGQQVTLSCSPISGHRSVSWYQQTPGQGLQFLFEYFSETQRNKGNFPGRFSGRQFSNSRSEMNVSTLELGDSALYLCASSFSRVGELFFGEGSRLTVL.

The J gene is TRBJ1-3, the V gene TRBV7-6; D might be TRBD1 (6 bases). This CDR3 comprises 14 residues. Germline V lookup: CDR1 SGHVS, CDR2 FNYEAQ. V was pared by 4 bases and J by 5 bases, with 12 bases between. CDR3 sequence reads: CASSSGGLRNTIYF. The CDR3 DNA sequence: TGTGCCAGCAGCTCCGGGGGGCTCAGAAACACCATATATTTT.

This chain links TRBV12-3 or TRBV12-4 with TRBJ2-5; a weak D match, TRBD1 (6 bases). The CDR3 length is 15 residues. Trimming left V 5 bases short and J 2 bases short, with 15 bases between. DNA of the CDR3: TGTGCCAGCAGTCCGCATCGGACAGCTCAAGAGACCCAGTACTTC. Its protein product is CASSPHRTAQETQYF.